Shown below are 5 T cell receptor beta chains from a single sample sequenced in a study of OX40 agonist ivuxolimab in advanced cancers. TCRdb keeps only in-frame clones here, not all; method: immunoSEQ multiplex PCR. The data contain 70,000 to 85,000 clones, approximately 86% of them seen just once; the ten biggest clones take up around 6.4%. The source was CD4+ or CD8+ T cells sorted from blood, collected in a trial of the OX40 agonist ivuxolimab. The receptors shown here come from an adult with an advanced solid tumor such as melanoma, head and neck, liver or kidney cancer.

The chain couples TRBV7-8 to TRBJ2-7, with D perhaps TRBD1 or TRBD2 (5 bases each). The CDR3 covers 13 residues. V gave up 7 bases and J gave up 3 bases, with 13 bases separating them. In germline, CDR1 is SGHVS, CDR2 FQNEAQ. CDR3 region: CASIPGAYYEQYV. CDR3 bases: TGTGCCAGCATCCCCGGGGCTTACTACGAGCAGTACGTC.

This rearrangement joins TRBV5-1 to TRBJ2-1; D not certain. The ends were cut back, 1 base at V and 4 bases at J, with 3 bases in the middle. This CDR3 has 12 amino acids. The germline V gene encodes CDR1 SGHRS and CDR2 YFSETQ. The CDR3 DNA is TGCGCCAGCAGCTTGCAATACAATGAGCAGTTCTTC. This translates into CASSLQYNEQFF.

The gene calls are TRBV7-8 and TRBJ2-1; tentative D call: TRBD1 (6 bases). The V and J ends lost 6 bases and 3 bases respectively, with 15 bases between them. Per the germline V gene, CDR1 is SGHVS and CDR2 is FQNEAQ. The CDR3 has 15 residues. The CDR3, as DNA: TGTGCCAGCAGTTCTTATCAGGGGTACTACAATGAGCAGTTCTTC. This translates into CASSSYQGYYNEQFF.

The chain is built from TRBV21-1 and TRBJ2-5; TRBD2 is the table's D call, not checked against the DNA. TRBV21-1 represents a pseudogene. The CDR3 runs 17 residues. The CDR3: CASSNLRTSDYEETQYF. The CDR3 DNA follows: TGTGCCAGCAGCAACCTCCGGACTAGCGATTATGAAGAGACCCAGTACTTC.

The chain uses TRBV18 and TRBJ2-2; D possibly matches TRBD1 or TRBD2 (5 bases each). The V end was cut by 5 bases, the J end by 3 bases, with 13 bases between. The germline CDR1 and CDR2 sequences are KGHSH and LQKENI. This CDR3 region has 15 residues. The CDR3 region has the DNA TGTGCCAGCTCAAAGACCGGGGACCACACCGGGGAGCTGTTTTTT. Encoded protein: CASSKTGDHTGELFF. Filled out from reference TRBV18 and TRBJ2-2, the complete variable domain reads NAGVMQNPRHLVRRRGQEARLRCSPMKGHSHVYWYRQLPEEGLKFMVYLQKENIIDESGMPKERFSAEFPKEGPSILRIQQVVRGDSAAYFCASSKTGDHTGELFFGEGSRLTVL.